This is a list of T cell receptor beta chains from one sample in a study of blood T cell repertoires in COVID-19. Clones were sequenced by immunoSEQ multiplex PCR, and TCRdb holds only the in-frame ones, with some missing. The table records about 360,000 clones, more than 75% of them present only once. Source material: peripheral blood. The receptor source for this set is a human donor in a cohort sampled during active COVID-19. Each CDR3 is given without its conserved first and last residue. Fields, in order: V gene, D gene, CDR3 protein. The D gene is left open where the match is weak.

V: TRBV6-5; D: -; CDR3: ASIKGGTEAF
V: TRBV24-1; D: -; CDR3: ATSPAGQSYEQY
V: TRBV5-4; D: TRBD1; CDR3: ASSWTGQGAGGYT
V: TRBV11-2; D: -; CDR3: ASSLDGGHTDTQY
V: TRBV5-1; D: TRBD2; CDR3: ASSFRLAALEDTQY
V: TRBV6-5; D: TRBD2; CDR3: ASNRGRATDTQY
V: TRBV5-1; D: -; CDR3: ASSVGDRGDTEAF
V: TRBV2; D: TRBD1; CDR3: ASSRQGAHYGYT
V: TRBV7-3; D: TRBD2; CDR3: ASSFGIAGKNEQF
V: TRBV19; D: TRBD1; CDR3: ASSRDREILYGYT
V: TRBV19; D: -; CDR3: ASSPRQISGNTIY
V: TRBV7-9; D: TRBD1; CDR3: ASSLTSWGTGLPAYEQY
V: TRBV18; D: TRBD1; CDR3: ASSLGQGRETQY
V: TRBV5-1; D: TRBD1; CDR3: ASSLTRDSEAF
V: TRBV6-2/TRBV6-3; D: TRBD1; CDR3: ASSRGQLSGNTIY
V: TRBV9; D: TRBD1; CDR3: ASSAPITGAANYGYT
V: TRBV15; D: -; CDR3: ATSRGRAQETQY
V: TRBV19; D: -; CDR3: ASSIDLGAERNQPQH
V: TRBV29-1; D: -; CDR3: SVTSGILGTGELF
V: TRBV2; D: TRBD2; CDR3: ASSEAATSGRGTDTQY
V: TRBV4-2; D: TRBD1; CDR3: ASSQGETGDHIQY
V: TRBV6-5; D: TRBD1; CDR3: ASRDRGREYNEQF
V: TRBV18; D: TRBD1; CDR3: ASSPTGQGISNEQF
V: TRBV19; D: TRBD1; CDR3: ASSRDRASDYGYT
V: TRBV9; D: -; CDR3: ASSVAGVMGTEAF
V: TRBV10-3; D: -; CDR3: AIRAGVGNYGYT
V: TRBV9; D: -; CDR3: ASSVQGGDSGNTIY
V: TRBV5-1; D: TRBD2; CDR3: ASKTSASSYNEQF
V: TRBV11-3; D: -; CDR3: ASSSHFGAATQY
V: TRBV5-1; D: TRBD2; CDR3: ASSLEAGGPETQY
V: TRBV5-1; D: -; CDR3: ASSFTGLDTGELF
V: TRBV30; D: -; CDR3: AWSVEGSGAF
V: TRBV5-1; D: TRBD1; CDR3: ASSPGQGQGQY
V: TRBV10-3; D: -; CDR3: AISQEELNSPLH
V: TRBV5-6; D: -; CDR3: ASSLDILDRSGNTIY
V: TRBV27; D: TRBD2; CDR3: ASSSLGGVPYEQY
V: TRBV2; D: TRBD2; CDR3: ASSVSVGLAADTQY
V: TRBV9; D: TRBD1; CDR3: ASSENTGTANTGELF
V: TRBV5-4; D: TRBD2; CDR3: ASSLTSGISYEQY
V: TRBV3-1/TRBV3-2; D: -; CDR3: ASRTSGSEQY